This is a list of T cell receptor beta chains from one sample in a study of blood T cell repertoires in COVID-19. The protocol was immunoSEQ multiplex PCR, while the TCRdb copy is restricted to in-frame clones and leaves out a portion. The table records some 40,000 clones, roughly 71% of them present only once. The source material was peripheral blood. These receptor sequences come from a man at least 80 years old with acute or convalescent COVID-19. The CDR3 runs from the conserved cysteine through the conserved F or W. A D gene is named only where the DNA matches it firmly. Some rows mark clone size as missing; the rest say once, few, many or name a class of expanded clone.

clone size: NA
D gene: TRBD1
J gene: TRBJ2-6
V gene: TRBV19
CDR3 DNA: TGTGCCAGTAGTTTACAACCCGGGACAGTAGTCTCTGGGGCCAACGTCCTGACTTTC
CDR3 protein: CASSLQPGTVVSGANVLTF

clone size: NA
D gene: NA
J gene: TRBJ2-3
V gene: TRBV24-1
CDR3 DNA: TGTGCCACCAGTGACGGCGGGTTCCGCACAGATACGCAGTATTTT
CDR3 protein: CATSDGGFRTDTQYF

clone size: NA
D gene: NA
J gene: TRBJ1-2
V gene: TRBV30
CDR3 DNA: TGTGGTGGGCTGATGACTAACTATGGCTACACCTTC
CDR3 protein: CGGLMTNYGYTF

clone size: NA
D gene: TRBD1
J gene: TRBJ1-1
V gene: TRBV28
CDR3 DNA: TGTGCCAGCAGTTCCCCTGGACAGGGGACGACTGAAGCTTTCTTT
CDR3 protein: CASSSPGQGTTEAFF

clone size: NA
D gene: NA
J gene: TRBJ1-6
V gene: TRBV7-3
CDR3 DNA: TGTGCCAGCAGCTTAACCCAAAATTCACCCCTCCACTTT
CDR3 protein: CASSLTQNSPLHF

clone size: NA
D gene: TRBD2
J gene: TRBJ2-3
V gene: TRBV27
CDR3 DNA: TGTGCCAGCAGTTCGGGACGACTAGCGGGAGAAGATACGCAGTATTTT
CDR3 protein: CASSSGRLAGEDTQYF

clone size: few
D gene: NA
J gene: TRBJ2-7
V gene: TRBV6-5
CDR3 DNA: TGTGCCAGCAGTTCCCATAGTCGGGGATCCCGATACGAGCAGTACTTC
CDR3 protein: CASSSHSRGSRYEQYF

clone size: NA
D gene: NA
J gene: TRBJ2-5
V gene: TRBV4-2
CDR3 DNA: TGTGCCAGCAGCCAAGGGTCTACTAGGGAGACCCAGTACTTC
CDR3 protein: CASSQGSTRETQYF

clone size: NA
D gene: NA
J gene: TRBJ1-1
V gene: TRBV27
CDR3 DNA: TGTGCCAGCAGACAGAACCCGAACACTGAAGCTTTCTTT
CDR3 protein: CASRQNPNTEAFF

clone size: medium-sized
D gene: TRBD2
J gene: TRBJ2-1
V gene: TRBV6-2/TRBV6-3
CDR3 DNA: TGTGCCAGCAGCCCGACTAGCGGAAATGAGCAGTTCTTC
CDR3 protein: CASSPTSGNEQFF

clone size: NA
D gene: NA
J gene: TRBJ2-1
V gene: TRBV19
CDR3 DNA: TGTGCCAGTAGTAGGTCAGGGCACAATGAGCAGTTCTTC
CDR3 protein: CASSRSGHNEQFF

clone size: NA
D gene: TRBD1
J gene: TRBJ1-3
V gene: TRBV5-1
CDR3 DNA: TGCGCCAGCAGCGTACCGGGACAGGGGGTTCTCTCTGGAAACACCATATATTTT
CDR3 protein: CASSVPGQGVLSGNTIYF

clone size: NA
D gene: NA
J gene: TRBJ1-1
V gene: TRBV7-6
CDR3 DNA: TGTGCCAGCAGCTTAGAGGGACACGGCACTGAAGCTTTCTTT
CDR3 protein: CASSLEGHGTEAFF

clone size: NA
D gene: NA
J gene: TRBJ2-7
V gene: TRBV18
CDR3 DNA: TGTGCCAGCTCAGTTTCGGGGAGCTCCTACGAGCAGTACTTC
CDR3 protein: CASSVSGSSYEQYF

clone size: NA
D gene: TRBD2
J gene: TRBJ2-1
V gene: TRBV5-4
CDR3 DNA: TGTGCCAGCAGCTCCCGCGGACTCGTCCGGCAGCGGGAGGGATACAATGAGCAGTTCTTC
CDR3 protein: CASSSRGLVRQREGYNEQFF

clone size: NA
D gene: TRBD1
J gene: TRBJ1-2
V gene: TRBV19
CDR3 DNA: TGTGCCAGTAGTGCATTTTTCGACAGGGACACTAACTATGGCTACACCTTC
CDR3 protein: CASSAFFDRDTNYGYTF

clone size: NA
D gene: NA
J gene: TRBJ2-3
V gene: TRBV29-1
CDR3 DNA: TGCGCTGGGCTACATAACACAGATACGCAGTATTTT
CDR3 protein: CAGLHNTDTQYF

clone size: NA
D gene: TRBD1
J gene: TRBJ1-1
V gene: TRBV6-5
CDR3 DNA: TGTGCCAGCCTGAAAGATTGGACAGGGGTCACTGAAGCTTTCTTT
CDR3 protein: CASLKDWTGVTEAFF

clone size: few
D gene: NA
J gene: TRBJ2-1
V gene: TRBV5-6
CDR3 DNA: TGTGCCAGCAGCTCGCTGGCCAATGAGCAGTTCTTC
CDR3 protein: CASSSLANEQFF

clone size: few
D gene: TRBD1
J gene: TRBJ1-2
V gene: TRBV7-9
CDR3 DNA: TGTGCCAGCAGCTATACAGGACAGGGTGTCTATGGCTACACCTTC
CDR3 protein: CASSYTGQGVYGYTF